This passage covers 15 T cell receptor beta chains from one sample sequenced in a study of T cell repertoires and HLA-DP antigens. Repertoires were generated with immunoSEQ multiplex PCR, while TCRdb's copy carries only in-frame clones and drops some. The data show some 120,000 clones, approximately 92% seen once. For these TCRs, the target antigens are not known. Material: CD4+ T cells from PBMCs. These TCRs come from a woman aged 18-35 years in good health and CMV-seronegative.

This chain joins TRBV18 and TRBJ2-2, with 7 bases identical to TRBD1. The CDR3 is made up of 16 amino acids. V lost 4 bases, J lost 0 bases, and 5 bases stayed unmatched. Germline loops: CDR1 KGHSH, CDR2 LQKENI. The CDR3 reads CASSRPGQTNTGELFF. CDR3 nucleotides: TGTGCCAGCTCACGACCGGGACAGACGAACACCGGGGAGCTGTTTTTT.

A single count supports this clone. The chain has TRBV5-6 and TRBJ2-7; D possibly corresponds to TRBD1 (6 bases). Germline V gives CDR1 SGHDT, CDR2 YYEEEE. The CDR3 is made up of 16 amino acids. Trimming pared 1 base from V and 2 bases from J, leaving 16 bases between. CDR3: CASSLWWTEAPYEQYF. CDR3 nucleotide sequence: TGTGCCAGCAGCTTGTGGTGGACAGAGGCTCCCTACGAGCAGTACTTC. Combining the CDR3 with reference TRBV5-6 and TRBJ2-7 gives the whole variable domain DAGVTQSPTHLIKTRGQQVTLRCSPKSGHDTVSWYQQALGQGPQFIFQYYEEEERQRGNFPDRFSGHQFPNYSSELNVNALLLGDSALYLCASSLWWTEAPYEQYFGPGTRLTVT.

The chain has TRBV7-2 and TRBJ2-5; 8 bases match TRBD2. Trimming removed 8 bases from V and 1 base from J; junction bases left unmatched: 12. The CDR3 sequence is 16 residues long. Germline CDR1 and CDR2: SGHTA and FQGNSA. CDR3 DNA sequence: TGTGCCAGCGGCTCGGGGACTAGGGCTATCCAAGAGACCCAGTACTTC. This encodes CASGSGTRAIQETQYF.

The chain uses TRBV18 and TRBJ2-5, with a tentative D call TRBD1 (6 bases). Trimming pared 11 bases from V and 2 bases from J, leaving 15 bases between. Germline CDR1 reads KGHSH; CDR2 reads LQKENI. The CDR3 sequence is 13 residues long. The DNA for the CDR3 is TGTGCCGGTACCAGGGGAACACAAGAGACCCAGTACTTC. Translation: CAGTRGTQETQYF.

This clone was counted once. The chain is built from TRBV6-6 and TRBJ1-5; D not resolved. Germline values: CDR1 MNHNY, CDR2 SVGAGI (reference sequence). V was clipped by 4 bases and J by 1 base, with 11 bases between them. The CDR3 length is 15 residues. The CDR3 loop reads CASSSPPGSNQPQHF. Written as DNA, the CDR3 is TGTGCCAGCAGTTCCCCCCCCGGGAGCAATCAGCCCCAGCATTTT.

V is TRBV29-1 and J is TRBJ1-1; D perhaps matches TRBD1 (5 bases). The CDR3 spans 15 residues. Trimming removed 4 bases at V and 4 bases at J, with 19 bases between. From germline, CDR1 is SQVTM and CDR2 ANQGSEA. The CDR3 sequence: CSVAGTLPGSTEAFF. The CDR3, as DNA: TGCAGCGTTGCAGGGACCCTCCCGGGGAGCACTGAAGCTTTCTTT.

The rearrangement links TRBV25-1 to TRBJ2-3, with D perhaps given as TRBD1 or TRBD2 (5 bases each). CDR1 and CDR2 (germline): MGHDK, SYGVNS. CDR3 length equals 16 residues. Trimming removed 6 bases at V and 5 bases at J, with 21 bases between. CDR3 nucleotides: TGTGCCAGCAGCAAGCCGGGACGCTGGTTTGGAGATACGCAGTATTTT. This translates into CASSKPGRWFGDTQYF.

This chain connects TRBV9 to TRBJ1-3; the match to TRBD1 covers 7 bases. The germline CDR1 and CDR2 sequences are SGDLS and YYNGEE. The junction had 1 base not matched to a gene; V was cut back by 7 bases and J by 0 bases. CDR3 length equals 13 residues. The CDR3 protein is CASGTDSGNTIYF. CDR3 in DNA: TGTGCCAGCGGGACAGACTCTGGAAACACCATATATTTT.

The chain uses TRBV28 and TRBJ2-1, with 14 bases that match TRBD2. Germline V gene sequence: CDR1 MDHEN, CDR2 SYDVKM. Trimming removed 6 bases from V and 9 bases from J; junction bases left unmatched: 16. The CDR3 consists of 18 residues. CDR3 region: CASSRTTSGRAGRSEQFF. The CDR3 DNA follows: TGTGCCAGCAGCCGGACGACTAGCGGGAGGGCCGGGAGGAGTGAGCAGTTCTTC.

The CDR3 spells CASSRTPIYEQYF. CDR3 DNA sequence: TGTGCCAGCAGCCGGACACCGATCTACGAGCAGTACTTC. The gene calls are TRBV11-2 and TRBJ2-7; D is possibly TRBD1 (5 bases). From germline, CDR1 is SGHAT and CDR2 FQNNGV. The germline V and J ends were trimmed by 5 bases and 3 bases, with 11 bases remaining between them. This CDR3 region has 13 residues. Looking up the rest from reference TRBV11-2 and TRBJ2-7 gives the full variable domain: EAGVAQSPRYKIIEKRQSVAFWCNPISGHATLYWYQQILGQGPKLLIQFQNNGVVDDSQLPKDRFSAERLKGVDSTLKIQPAKLEDSAVYLCASSRTPIYEQYFGPGTRLTVT.

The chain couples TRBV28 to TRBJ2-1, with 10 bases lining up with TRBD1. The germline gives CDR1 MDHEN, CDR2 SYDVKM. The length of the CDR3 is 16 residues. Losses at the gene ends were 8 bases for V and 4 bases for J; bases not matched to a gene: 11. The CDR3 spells CASLPGQGKFYNEQFF. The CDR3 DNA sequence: TGTGCCAGCCTCCCGGGACAGGGGAAGTTTTACAATGAGCAGTTCTTC.

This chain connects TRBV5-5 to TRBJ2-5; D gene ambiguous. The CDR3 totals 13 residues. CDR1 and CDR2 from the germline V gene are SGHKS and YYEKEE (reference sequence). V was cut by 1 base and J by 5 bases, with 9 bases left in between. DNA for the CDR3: TGTGCCAGCAGCTTGCGTAGTGGGGAGACCCAGTACTTC. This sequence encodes CASSLRSGETQYF. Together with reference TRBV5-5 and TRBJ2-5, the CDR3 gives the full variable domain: DAGVTQSPTHLIKTRGQQVTLRCSPISGHKSVSWYQQVLGQGPQFIFQYYEKEERGRGNFPDRFSARQFPNYSSELNVNALLLGDSALYLCASSLRSGETQYFGPGTRLLVL.

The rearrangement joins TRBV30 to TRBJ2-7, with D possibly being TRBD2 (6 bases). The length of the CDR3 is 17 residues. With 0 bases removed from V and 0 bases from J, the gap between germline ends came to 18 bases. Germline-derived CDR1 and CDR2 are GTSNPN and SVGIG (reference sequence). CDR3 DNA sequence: TGTGCCTGGAGTGTTGGTGCGGGGAAGCTTGGCTCCTACGAGCAGTACTTC. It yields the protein CAWSVGAGKLGSYEQYF.

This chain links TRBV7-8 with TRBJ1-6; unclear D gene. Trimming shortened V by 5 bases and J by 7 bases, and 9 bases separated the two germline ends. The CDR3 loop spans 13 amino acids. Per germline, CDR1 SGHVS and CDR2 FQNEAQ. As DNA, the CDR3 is TGTGCCAGCAGCCAACCGGGGAATTCACCCCTCCACTTT. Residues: CASSQPGNSPLHF.

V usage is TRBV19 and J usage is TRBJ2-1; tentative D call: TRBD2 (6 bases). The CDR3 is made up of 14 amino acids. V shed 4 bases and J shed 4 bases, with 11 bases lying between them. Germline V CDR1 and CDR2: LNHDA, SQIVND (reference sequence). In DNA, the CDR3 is TGTGCCAGTAGTACCGGGAGAGAATACAATGAGCAGTTCTTC. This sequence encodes CASSTGREYNEQFF.